This TCR beta chain emerged from a study of T cells in Graves' hyperthyroidism and ophthalmopathy. General study results and limits: Stable hyperthyroidism and ophthalmopathy were separated using 13 V-J signatures.

CDR1 is SNHLY, CDR2 FYNNEI, per germline. Trimming stripped 4 bases from V and 8 bases from J, with 11 bases between. The CDR3 loop spans 12 amino acids. At least ten counts were recorded for this clonotype. Its specificity is unknown. The study excluded patients with uncontrolled infection, other autoimmune disease, pregnancy or lactation. For the diagnoses, clinical symptoms, serum thyroxine and TRAb, thyroid ultrasound and orbital computed tomography were used. The source material, RNA transcripts, was used to amplify TCR beta CDR3 regions. HTBI primers drove first-round RT-PCR of the TCR CDR3. TCRdb independently ran MiXCR on the multiplex PCR reads; one entry per CDR3 protein. The table includes hundreds of thousands of distinct CDR3 sequences, 46% detected once.

The clonotype was recovered from a woman between 18 and 30 years old with Graves' hyperthyroidism. Sequencing input: peripheral blood or thyroid tissue (not recorded which). This chain connects TRBV2 to TRBJ1-2, with D maybe TRBD1 (6 bases). The CDR3 region has the DNA TGTGCCAGCAGTGTGGGGGGGCAAGGCTACACCTTC. Protein product: CASSVGGQGYTF.